This T cell receptor (beta chain) stems from a study of CD8+ T cells in alopecia areata. About the study: The investigators scored severity in treated patients by the percentage of affected scalp area.

Study results and caveats: As there was one nonresponder, how baseline CD8+ expansion relates to response remains uncertain.

This clone occurred a few times. Its target is not known. Treatment noted: oral pan-JAK inhibitor, 5-10 mg twice daily. Reverse transcription of extracted RNA yielded cDNA, which provided the sequencing template. The assay was immunoSEQ multiplex PCR, and TCRdb's table has in-frame clones only and misses some. Of some 110,000 clones listed, 50% to 75% are singletons. V was clipped by 5 bases and J by 2 bases, with 16 bases between them. Germline CDR1 and CDR2: SGHNT and YYREEE (reference sequence). The CDR3 consists of 15 residues. The material was CD8+ T cells sorted from blood, obtained at week 24, from a patient treated with tofacitinib. The clonotype comes from a human donor with alopecia areata. The chain couples TRBV5-4 to TRBJ1-2, with D possibly TRBD1 on 5 matching bases. CDR3: CASRAMGTSNYGYTF. CDR3 in DNA: TGTGCCAGCAGGGCCATGGGGACGTCAAACTATGGCTACACCTTC.